Listed here are 25 T cell receptor beta chains from one sample, sequenced in a study of CD8 T cells in Susac syndrome. Random-hexamer reverse transcription was applied to roughly 0.45 to 1 ug RNA. A single record per CDR3 protein comes from TCRdb applying MiXCR to the immunoSEQ multiplex PCR reads. This sample yields a few hundred thousand distinct CDR3 sequences, of which roughly 85% are seen a single time; around 0.12% belongs to the top ten. Sequencing input: CD8+ T cells from PBMCs. The receptors here all came from a human donor with multiple sclerosis.

The V call is TRBV28, the J call TRBJ1-1; D unresolved. Germline V gives CDR1 MDHEN, CDR2 SYDVKM. There are 12 residues in the CDR3. Trimming shortened V by 7 bases and J by 6 bases, and 12 bases separated the two germline ends. For the CDR3, the DNA is TGTGCCAGCACCCCCGGAGGCGCTGAAGCTTTCTTT. Amino acid sequence: CASTPGGAEAFF.

The chain employs TRBV19 and TRBJ2-1, with 7 bases matching TRBD1. J gave up 7 bases and V 9 bases, and 9 bases lay outside the gene matches. CDR1 is LNHDA, CDR2 SQIVND, per germline (reference sequence). This CDR3 spans 13 amino acids. The CDR3 sequence: CASSQGVVNEQFF. The CDR3 region has the DNA TGTGCCAGCTCCCAGGGGGTGGTAAATGAGCAGTTCTTC. The whole variable domain, remainder taken from reference TRBV19 and TRBJ2-1, is DGGITQSPKYLFRKEGQNVTLSCEQNLNHDAMYWYRQDPGQGLRLIYYSQIVNDFQKGDIAEGYSVSREKKESFPLTVTSAQKNPTAFYLCASSQGVVNEQFFGPGTRLTVL.

The chain carries TRBV5-6 and TRBJ1-2; D remains ambiguous. The length of the CDR3 is 14 residues. CDR1 and CDR2 from the germline V gene are SGHDT and YYEEEE. V lost 0 bases and J lost 4, with 10 bases in between. CDR3 loop: CASSLEGSLYGYTF. The CDR3 DNA reads TGTGCCAGCAGCTTGGAAGGCAGCCTCTATGGCTACACCTTC.

The genes are TRBV7-2 and TRBJ1-5, with 7 bases matching TRBD1. Germline CDR1 reads SGHTA; CDR2 reads FQGNSA. With 1 base clipped from V and 2 bases from J, the junction kept 5 bases outside the gene matches. The CDR3 extends over 16 amino acids. The CDR3 DNA is TGTGCCAGCAGCTTAGGGTCAGGGGGAGGCAATCAGCCCCAGCATTTT. It encodes CASSLGSGGGNQPQHF.

The V call is TRBV30, the J call TRBJ2-7, with TRBD1 identical over 7 bases. The germline CDR1 and CDR2 sequences are GTSNPN and SVGIG (reference sequence). V lost 8 bases to trimming and J lost 2 bases; unmatched junction nucleotides: 6. The CDR3 covers 12 residues. The CDR3 sequence is CALQGTAYEQYF. The DNA of the CDR3 is TGTGCCCTACAGGGGACAGCCTACGAGCAGTACTTC.

CDR3 protein: CASSGPEWGYEQYF. As DNA, the CDR3 is TGTGCCAGCAGTGGCCCCGAGTGGGGCTACGAGCAGTACTTC. The rearrangement joins TRBV28 to TRBJ2-7, with D unresolved. Trimming stripped 5 bases from V and 3 bases from J, with 14 bases between. The CDR3 length is 14 residues. Germline CDR1 and CDR2: MDHEN and SYDVKM.

The rearrangement links TRBV5-6 to TRBJ2-7, with 7 nucleotides matching TRBD2. The CDR3 is 18 residues long. Germline V gene lookup returns CDR1 SGHDT and CDR2 YYEEEE. The V segment lost 0 bases and the J segment 1 base; nucleotides outside the gene matches: 13. The CDR3 region is CASSLGASGGRASYEQYF. CDR3 nucleotide sequence: TGTGCCAGCAGCTTGGGGGCCAGCGGAGGGAGGGCATCCTACGAGCAGTACTTC.

The chain recombines TRBV9 with TRBJ1-2; no reliable D call. The germline V and J ends were trimmed by 0 bases and 5 bases, with 14 bases remaining between them. CDR1 is SGDLS, CDR2 YYNGEE, per germline. This CDR3 is 15 amino acids long. DNA of the CDR3: TGTGCCAGCAGCGTAGGAGGTAGTATGACGTATGGCTACACCTTC. Its translation: CASSVGGSMTYGYTF. Drawing the rest from reference TRBV9 and TRBJ1-2, the complete variable domain is DSGVTQTPKHLITATGQRVTLRCSPRSGDLSVYWYQQSLDQGLQFLIQYYNGEERAKGNILERFSAQQFPDLHSELNLSSLELGDSALYFCASSVGGSMTYGYTFGSGTRLTVV.

V gene TRBV20-1 combines with J gene TRBJ2-5, with D unresolved. The V end was cut by 3 bases, the J end by 5 bases, with 7 bases between. CDR3 size: 11 residues. Germline CDR1 and CDR2: DFQATT and SNEGSKA (reference sequence). This CDR3 reads CSASGLETQYF. Written as DNA, the CDR3 is TGCAGTGCTAGCGGTCTGGAGACCCAGTACTTC.

The chain combines TRBV5-4 with TRBJ1-1; D may be TRBD1 (5 bases). This CDR3 spans 15 amino acids. V was cut by 5 bases and J by 3 bases, with 17 bases left in between. Germline CDR1 reads SGHNT; CDR2 reads YYREEE (reference sequence). The DNA for the CDR3 is TGTGCCAGCAGAAGATGGGAGGGGATGGACACTGAAGCTTTCTTT. Amino acids: CASRRWEGMDTEAFF.

V is TRBV27 and J is TRBJ1-5; TRBD1 agrees at 7 bases. The J segment lost 0 bases and the V segment lost 6 bases, leaving 5 bases of the junction unmatched. CDR3 length equals 15 residues. CDR1 is MNHEY, CDR2 SMNVEV, per germline (reference sequence). The CDR3 nucleotides are TGTGCCAGCAGACCTGGGACAGCTAGCAATCAGCCCCAGCATTTT. Its protein product is CASRPGTASNQPQHF.

This rearrangement joins TRBV2 to TRBJ2-7, with 9 bases identical to TRBD1. This CDR3 is 15 amino acids long. Per the germline V gene, CDR1 is SNHLY and CDR2 is FYNNEI. V lost 6 bases to trimming and J lost 3 bases; unmatched junction nucleotides: 9. CDR3 in amino acids: CASREGQGAGYEQYF. In DNA form, the CDR3 reads TGTGCCAGCAGGGAGGGACAGGGTGCGGGCTACGAGCAGTACTTC.

J is TRBJ2-1 and V is TRBV2; no clear D. Trimming pared 11 bases from V and 4 bases from J, leaving 18 bases between. CDR1 and CDR2 (germline): SNHLY, FYNNEI. The CDR3 covers 14 residues. The CDR3 sequence: CACRTPASYNEQFF. The CDR3, as DNA: TGTGCCTGTAGGACGCCTGCCTCTTACAATGAGCAGTTCTTC. The full variable domain, its missing parts supplied by reference TRBV2 and TRBJ2-1, is EPEVTQTPSHQVTQMGQEVILRCVPISNHLYFYWYRQILGQKVEFLVSFYNNEISEKSEIFDDQFSVERPDGSNFTLKIRSTKLEDSAMYFCACRTPASYNEQFFGPGTRLTVL.

This CDR3 reads CASSPRGSGSPNEQFF. The CDR3 coding sequence is TGCGCCAGCAGCCCCCGTGGTAGCGGGAGTCCCAATGAGCAGTTCTTC. The J gene is TRBJ2-1, the V gene TRBV4-1, with 9 bases fitting TRBD2. This CDR3 is built from 16 residues. V gave up 4 bases and J gave up 6 bases; unmatched junction bases: 10. Germline lookup yields CDR1 MGHRA and CDR2 YSYEKL.

V is TRBV7-9 and J is TRBJ2-2; D gene uncertain. This CDR3 comprises 14 residues. Between the trimmed V and J ends, which lost 3 bases and 0 bases, there was a span of 5 bases. Germline V gene lookup returns CDR1 SEHNR and CDR2 FQNEAQ (reference sequence). This chain's CDR3 is CASSFLPNTGELFF. The CDR3 DNA reads as TGTGCCAGCAGCTTCTTGCCGAACACCGGGGAGCTGTTTTTT. The complete variable domain, with remaining parts taken from reference TRBV7-9 and TRBJ2-2, reads DTGVSQNPRHKITKRGQNVTFRCDPISEHNRLYWYRQTLGQGPEFLTYFQNEAQLEKSRLLSDRFSAERPKGSFSTLEIQRTEQGDSAMYLCASSFLPNTGELFFGEGSRLTVL.

The chain uses TRBV25-1 and TRBJ1-1; D is ambiguous. This CDR3 has 11 residues. The germline V gene encodes CDR1 MGHDK and CDR2 SYGVNS. Trimming shortened V by 7 bases and J by 4 bases, and 7 bases separated the two germline ends. The DNA of the CDR3 is TGTGCCAGCACCTCCATCACTGAAGCTTTCTTT. Translating it yields CASTSITEAFF.

The gene calls are TRBV20-1 and TRBJ2-1; D gene uncertain. This CDR3 contains 14 residues. V was shortened by 3 bases and J by 1 base, with 10 bases between the two germline ends. Germline lookup yields CDR1 DFQATT and CDR2 SNEGSKA (reference sequence). The CDR3 protein is CSARATPSYNEQFF. CDR3 nucleotides: TGCAGTGCTAGGGCGACACCGTCCTACAATGAGCAGTTCTTC.

The gene calls are TRBV19 and TRBJ1-1; 10 bases are shared with TRBD1. After removal of 4 bases from V and 1 base from J, the junction contained 6 bases not matched to a gene. CDR1 is LNHDA and CDR2 is SQIVND in the germline V gene (reference sequence). This CDR3 has 16 residues. The CDR3 bases are TGTGCCAGTAGTACCCCGGGGACAGGGGCGAACACTGAAGCTTTCTTT. This encodes CASSTPGTGANTEAFF.

The CDR3 DNA sequence: TGTGCCAGCAGTCCGTTACAGGGGGCATGGTACGAGCAGTACTTC. It encodes CASSPLQGAWYEQYF. This chain connects TRBV28 to TRBJ2-7; 9 bases agree with TRBD1. The CDR3 spans 15 residues. With V trimmed by 5 bases and J by 4 bases, 9 bases remained unmatched. CDR1 and CDR2 from the germline V gene are MDHEN and SYDVKM.

In its sample, this clonotype was seen a few times. The gene calls are TRBV5-4 and TRBJ2-5, with D maybe TRBD1 (6 bases). The ends were cut back, 3 bases at V and 3 bases at J, with 15 bases in the middle. Germline loops: CDR1 SGHNT, CDR2 YYREEE (reference sequence). The CDR3 totals 15 residues. CDR3 sequence: CASSWEYRVEETQYF. For the CDR3, the DNA is TGTGCCAGCAGCTGGGAATACAGGGTAGAAGAGACCCAGTACTTC.

The chain recombines TRBV29-1 with TRBJ1-1, with D possibly matching TRBD1 (5 bases). Germline V gives CDR1 SQVTM, CDR2 ANQGSEA. CDR3 length equals 11 residues. V was shortened by 3 bases and J by 8 bases, with 10 bases between the two germline ends. The CDR3, as DNA: TGCAGCGTTGAGGGACGACACGAAGCTTTCTTT. It is translated as CSVEGRHEAFF.

The V call is TRBV5-1, the J call TRBJ1-2; no clear D gene. V was cut by 0 bases and J by 5 bases, with 14 bases left in between. Germline-derived CDR1 and CDR2 are SGHRS and YFSETQ. CDR3 size: 15 residues. The CDR3 reads CASSLGEGLVYGYTF. The CDR3 DNA follows: TGCGCCAGCAGCTTGGGAGAAGGGCTGGTTTATGGCTACACCTTC.

The chain joins TRBV20-1 to TRBJ1-2; the D gene is possibly TRBD1 (5 bases). The CDR3 extends over 13 amino acids. V was pared by 3 bases and J by 3 bases, with 11 bases between. In germline, CDR1 is DFQATT, CDR2 SNEGSKA (reference sequence). DNA for the CDR3: TGCAGTGCTAGCCCACAGGACGACTATGGCTACACCTTC. Amino acids: CSASPQDDYGYTF.

CDR3 sequence (DNA): TGTGCCAGCTCACTCACGACTCGTCTGCAAGAGACCCAGTACTTC. Amino acid sequence: CASSLTTRLQETQYF. V gene TRBV18 combines with J gene TRBJ2-5; D not resolved. V lost 4 bases to trimming and J lost 2 bases, with 14 bases between them. The CDR3 spans 15 residues. Germline V gene sequence: CDR1 KGHSH, CDR2 LQKENI.

V usage is TRBV19 and J usage is TRBJ2-7, with D possibly TRBD1 on 6 matching bases. The V end was cut by 5 bases, the J end by 4 bases, with 12 bases between. This CDR3 contains 13 residues. The germline CDR1 and CDR2 sequences are LNHDA and SQIVND (reference sequence). The CDR3 DNA is TGTGCCAGTAGTCCCACAGACAGGTACGAGCAGTACTTC. Its protein product is CASSPTDRYEQYF. The variable domain in full, with the rest retrieved from reference TRBV19 and TRBJ2-7, is DGGITQSPKYLFRKEGQNVTLSCEQNLNHDAMYWYRQDPGQGLRLIYYSQIVNDFQKGDIAEGYSVSREKKESFPLTVTSAQKNPTAFYLCASSPTDRYEQYFGPGTRLTVT.